A single T cell receptor (beta chain) is shown here with its context. In the original analysis: Nucleated cell number was recorded as an estimate derived from reference gene primer amplification. The repertoire was sequenced with immunoSEQ multiplex PCR; TCRdb's copy has only in-frame clones and lacks some. The DNA gave D and trimming, while V, J and clone size come from that table. This sample yields 200,000 to 250,000 clones, of which 65% to 90% are seen a single time; about 7.4% belongs to the top ten. These data come from a study of blood T cell repertoires in COVID-19. Study-level information: COVID-19 samples from acute and convalescent phases originated in the United States, Italy and Spain. In each case, the material was cDNA or gDNA derived from T cells, B-cell-depleted T cells, or PBMCs.

The J segment lost 4 bases and the V segment lost 9 bases, leaving 10 bases of the junction unmatched. Per the germline V gene, CDR1 is KGHDR and CDR2 is SFDVKD. The CDR3 sequence is 14 residues long. J is TRBJ2-5 and V is TRBV24-1, with 7 bases matching TRBD2. The sample consisted of peripheral blood. The origin of this receptor is a woman aged 45 to 65 with acute or convalescent COVID-19. CDR3 in DNA: TGTGCCACCTCAGGGAGGGGCATGGGAGAGACCCAGTACTTC. Protein: CATSGRGMGETQYF.